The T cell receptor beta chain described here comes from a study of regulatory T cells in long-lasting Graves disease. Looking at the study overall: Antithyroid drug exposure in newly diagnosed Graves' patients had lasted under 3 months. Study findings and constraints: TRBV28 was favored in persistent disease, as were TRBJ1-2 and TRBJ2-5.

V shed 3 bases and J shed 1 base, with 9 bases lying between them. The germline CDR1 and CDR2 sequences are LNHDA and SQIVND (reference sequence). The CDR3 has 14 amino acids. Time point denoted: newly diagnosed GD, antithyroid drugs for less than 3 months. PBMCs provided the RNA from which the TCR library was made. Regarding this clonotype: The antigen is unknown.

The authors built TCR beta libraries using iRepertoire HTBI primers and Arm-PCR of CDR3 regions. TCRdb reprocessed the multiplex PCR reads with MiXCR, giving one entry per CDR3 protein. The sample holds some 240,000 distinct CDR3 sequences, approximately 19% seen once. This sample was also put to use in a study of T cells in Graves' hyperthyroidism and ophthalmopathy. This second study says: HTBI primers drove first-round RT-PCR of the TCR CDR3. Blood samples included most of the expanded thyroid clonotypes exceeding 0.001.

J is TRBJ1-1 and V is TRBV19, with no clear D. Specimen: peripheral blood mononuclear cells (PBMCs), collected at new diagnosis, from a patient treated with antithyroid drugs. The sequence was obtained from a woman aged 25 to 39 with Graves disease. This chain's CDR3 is CASSIKMPNTEAFF. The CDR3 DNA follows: TGTGCCAGTAGTATTAAGATGCCGAACACTGAAGCTTTCTTT.